Listed below are T cell receptor beta chains from one sample, sequenced in a study of T cells in localized non-small cell lung cancer. Assay used: immunoSEQ multiplex PCR; TCRdb lists only in-frame clones, some missing. The profile shows roughly 61,000 clones, about four fifths of them singletons. The specimen comprised PBMCs, sampled before any cancer treatment. These receptors all stem from a man between 40 and 70 years old with stage II lung adenocarcinoma. Both conserved end residues are part of each CDR3. Each record gives: J gene, V gene, clone size, CDR3 length, D gene, CDR3 DNA, CDR3 protein. The D gene is left open where the match is weak. Clone size appears in some rows only: once, few, many, or a class for an expanded clone.

TRBJ1-1	TRBV7-7	-	13	-	TGTGCTAGCAGCTTAGGGGAGAACACTGAAGCTTTCTTT	CASSLGENTEAFF
TRBJ2-7	TRBV10-2	-	15	-	TGCGCCAGCAGTGAGCGCCTTTTAAGCTCCTACGAGCAGTACTTC	CASSERLLSSYEQYF
TRBJ2-1	TRBV18	-	14	-	TGTGCCAGCTCCCCCCAAACGGACATTAGGGAGCAGTTCTTC	CASSPQTDIREQFF
TRBJ2-1	TRBV7-2	-	14	-	TGTGCCAGCAGCCGAGGGGGAGGGCCAGGGGAGCAGTTCTTC	CASSRGGGPGEQFF
TRBJ2-1	TRBV5-8	-	17	TRBD2	TGTGCCAGCAGCTTGGCTACTAGCGGGAGGAGCGTCAATGAGCAGTTCTTC	CASSLATSGRSVNEQFF
TRBJ2-3	TRBV7-3	-	16	-	TGTGCCAGCAGCTTAAACGGCAGGGGAGGGTCAGATACGCAGTATTTT	CASSLNGRGGSDTQYF
TRBJ1-1	TRBV5-1	-	13	-	TGCGCCAGCAGCTTTGACAACAGAGGGGAAGCTTTCTTT	CASSFDNRGEAFF
TRBJ1-3	TRBV5-1	-	15	-	TGCGCCAGCAGCTCGGGACGGCGAGAGGGGGGCACCATATATTTT	CASSSGRREGGTIYF
TRBJ1-1	TRBV6-1	-	14	-	TGTGCCAGCAGCCTGAGGGGGGAGGACACTGAAGCTTTCTTT	CASSLRGEDTEAFF
TRBJ1-2	TRBV5-1	-	16	-	TGCGCCAGCAGCTTGGCGGGGGGGCGAGAGGGCTATGGCTACACCTTC	CASSLAGGREGYGYTF
TRBJ1-2	TRBV5-6	-	13	TRBD1	TGTGCCAGCAGCCTGGACAGGAATTATGGCTACACCTTC	CASSLDRNYGYTF
TRBJ2-3	TRBV5-6	-	16	TRBD2	TGTGCCAGCAGCGAGGGAGCGGGAGTAAACACAGATACGCAGTATTTT	CASSEGAGVNTDTQYF
TRBJ1-3	TRBV7-9	-	12	-	TGTGCCAGCAGTACAGGGCCGGTGGGCATATATTTT	CASSTGPVGIYF
TRBJ2-1	TRBV7-9	-	18	TRBD2	TGTGCCAGCAGCCCCTCGGGACTAGCGGGAGGCTCCTACAATGAGCAGTTCTTC	CASSPSGLAGGSYNEQFF
TRBJ2-7	TRBV18	-	12	-	TGTGCCAGCTCCCCCGGGGTCCACGAGCAGTACTTC	CASSPGVHEQYF
TRBJ2-1	TRBV19	medium-sized	13	-	TGTGCCAGTAGTAGCGTGGTTAAGAATGAGCAGTTCTTC	CASSSVVKNEQFF
TRBJ1-1	TRBV7-2	-	15	-	TGTGCCAGCAGCTTCTTCCCAGGAATGAACACTGAAGCTTTCTTT	CASSFFPGMNTEAFF
TRBJ2-3	TRBV30	once	14	-	TGTGCCTGGAGTCCACCTTATGTGACAGATACGCAGTATTTT	CAWSPPYVTDTQYF
TRBJ1-4	TRBV9	-	16	TRBD1	TGTGCCAGCAGCCCAGGGTCCGGGACAGGGAATGAAAAACTGTTTTTT	CASSPGSGTGNEKLFF
TRBJ2-1	TRBV23-1	-	14	-	TGCGCCAGCAGTCAACGTCAGCTAGGGGATGAGCAGTTCTTC	CASSQRQLGDEQFF
TRBJ1-1	TRBV19	-	12	-	TGTGCCAGTAGTGGCCTTCAGGGGACTGCTTTCTTT	CASSGLQGTAFF